The rows below give T cell receptor beta chains drawn from one sample of a study of beta chain features in type 1 diabetes. The data were produced by immunoSEQ multiplex PCR, yet TCRdb's version contains in-frame clones alone and is incomplete. This table has roughly 280,000 clones, 24% appearing once. Input material: naive CD4+ T cells from blood. The receptors shown here come from a woman aged 25 to 39 with type 1 diabetes. Both conserved end residues are part of each CDR3. D genes are given only for firm matches. The size field is filled for only some rows; it gives once, few, many or a size class.

CDR3aa: CASSVGQNQPQHF; CDR3nt: TGTGCCAGCAGCGTCGGACAGAATCAGCCCCAGCATTTT; j_gene: TRBJ1-5; abundance: .; d_gene: .; v_gene: TRBV9
CDR3aa: CASSIGTGGYNEQFF; CDR3nt: TGTGCCAGTAGTATTGGGACAGGGGGATACAATGAGCAGTTCTTC; j_gene: TRBJ2-1; abundance: few; d_gene: TRBD1; v_gene: TRBV19
CDR3aa: CASTEQGISDTQYF; CDR3nt: TGCGCCAGCACCGAACAGGGGATCTCCGATACGCAGTATTTT; j_gene: TRBJ2-3; abundance: .; d_gene: TRBD1; v_gene: TRBV5-1
CDR3aa: CASSFVAGGTDTQYF; CDR3nt: TGTGCCAGCAGCTTCGTTGCGGGAGGCACAGATACGCAGTATTTT; j_gene: TRBJ2-3; abundance: .; d_gene: TRBD2; v_gene: TRBV5-4
CDR3aa: CAWNRGGAPNEQFF; CDR3nt: TGTGCCTGGAATAGGGGGGGTGCCCCCAATGAGCAGTTCTTC; j_gene: TRBJ2-1; abundance: few; d_gene: .; v_gene: TRBV30
CDR3aa: CSVEEGQGEETQYF; CDR3nt: TGCAGCGTTGAAGAGGGACAGGGAGAGGAGACCCAGTACTTC; j_gene: TRBJ2-5; abundance: .; d_gene: TRBD1; v_gene: TRBV29-1
CDR3aa: CASSPTGENYGYTF; CDR3nt: TGTGCCAGCAGTCCCACGGGGGAGAACTATGGCTACACCTTC; j_gene: TRBJ1-2; abundance: .; d_gene: .; v_gene: TRBV28
CDR3aa: CASSLWAAGGIETQYF; CDR3nt: TGTGCCAGCAGTTTATGGGCTGCGGGAGGTATAGAGACCCAGTACTTC; j_gene: TRBJ2-5; abundance: .; d_gene: TRBD2; v_gene: TRBV27
CDR3aa: CASSPGRGGANIQYF; CDR3nt: TGTGCCAGCAGTCCAGGAAGGGGGGGCGCGAACATTCAGTACTTC; j_gene: TRBJ2-4; abundance: .; d_gene: .; v_gene: TRBV28
CDR3aa: CASSGTLEAFF; CDR3nt: TGTGCCAGCAGCGGGACTCTTGAAGCTTTCTTT; j_gene: TRBJ1-1; abundance: .; d_gene: .; v_gene: TRBV6-5
CDR3aa: CASSSQGGSYEQYF; CDR3nt: TGCGCCAGCAGTTCTCAAGGCGGATCCTACGAGCAGTACTTC; j_gene: TRBJ2-7; abundance: few; d_gene: .; v_gene: TRBV5-1
CDR3aa: CAWSVSPGHRGASNQPQHF; CDR3nt: TGTGCCTGGAGTGTGAGTCCGGGACATCGGGGGGCTAGCAATCAGCCCCAGCATTTT; j_gene: TRBJ1-5; abundance: few; d_gene: .; v_gene: TRBV30
CDR3aa: CASSPDFYNEQFF; CDR3nt: TGTGCCAGCAGTCCTGACTTTTACAATGAGCAGTTCTTC; j_gene: TRBJ2-1; abundance: few; d_gene: .; v_gene: TRBV14
CDR3aa: CASSAGLAGVGTYNEQFF; CDR3nt: TGTGCCAGCAGCGCAGGGCTAGCGGGAGTGGGAACCTACAATGAGCAGTTCTTC; j_gene: TRBJ2-1; abundance: .; d_gene: TRBD2; v_gene: TRBV9
CDR3aa: CASSGAGATTDTQYF; CDR3nt: TGTGCCAGCAGTGGGGCGGGGGCCACCACAGATACGCAGTATTTT; j_gene: TRBJ2-3; abundance: few; d_gene: .; v_gene: TRBV2
CDR3aa: CASSGRSGFFSYNEQFF; CDR3nt: TGTGCCAGCAGCGGTCGTAGCGGATTTTTCTCCTACAATGAGCAGTTCTTC; j_gene: TRBJ2-1; abundance: .; d_gene: .; v_gene: TRBV9
CDR3aa: CASSDRYRGGYTF; CDR3nt: TGTGCCAGCAGTGATCGATACAGGGGCGGCTACACCTTC; j_gene: TRBJ1-2; abundance: .; d_gene: TRBD1; v_gene: TRBV6-1
CDR3aa: CASSLRGTNTGELFF; CDR3nt: TGCGCCAGCAGCTTGAGGGGGACGAACACCGGGGAGCTGTTTTTT; j_gene: TRBJ2-2; abundance: .; d_gene: .; v_gene: TRBV5-1
CDR3aa: CASSLWGSTGAGANVLTF; CDR3nt: TGCGCCAGCAGCTTGTGGGGATCGACAGGGGCTGGGGCCAACGTCCTGACTTTC; j_gene: TRBJ2-6; abundance: few; d_gene: TRBD1; v_gene: TRBV5-1
CDR3aa: CASSLAGGENTIYF; CDR3nt: TGTGCCAGCAGTTTAGCAGGGGGCGAGAACACCATATATTTT; j_gene: TRBJ1-3; abundance: few; d_gene: TRBD1; v_gene: TRBV28
CDR3aa: CAWRLAGANNEQFF; CDR3nt: TGTGCCTGGAGGCTAGCGGGAGCGAACAATGAGCAGTTCTTC; j_gene: TRBJ2-1; abundance: .; d_gene: TRBD2; v_gene: TRBV30
CDR3aa: CASSYSSGTGETQYF; CDR3nt: TGTGCCAGCAGTTACTCTTCCGGGACTGGGGAGACCCAGTACTTC; j_gene: TRBJ2-5; abundance: .; d_gene: .; v_gene: TRBV6-5
CDR3aa: CASSLSGTGAYEQYF; CDR3nt: TGCGCCAGCAGCTTATCCGGGACAGGGGCCTACGAGCAGTACTTC; j_gene: TRBJ2-7; abundance: .; d_gene: TRBD1; v_gene: TRBV5-1
CDR3aa: CAWSSGQGAYGYTF; CDR3nt: TGTGCCTGGAGTAGTGGACAGGGGGCCTACGGCTACACCTTC; j_gene: TRBJ1-2; abundance: .; d_gene: TRBD1; v_gene: TRBV30
CDR3aa: CSVGGRSPYEQYF; CDR3nt: TGCAGCGTTGGGGGCAGGTCCCCCTACGAGCAGTACTTC; j_gene: TRBJ2-7; abundance: few; d_gene: .; v_gene: TRBV29-1
CDR3aa: CASSIAGAYEQYF; CDR3nt: TGTGCCAGTAGTATCGCAGGGGCCTACGAGCAGTACTTC; j_gene: TRBJ2-7; abundance: few; d_gene: .; v_gene: TRBV19
CDR3aa: CASSRQAAPGELFF; CDR3nt: TGTGCCAGCAGCCGCCAGGCTGCCCCCGGGGAGCTGTTTTTT; j_gene: TRBJ2-2; abundance: few; d_gene: .; v_gene: TRBV9
CDR3aa: CASSPRDARANVLTF; CDR3nt: TGTGCCAGCTCACCTCGGGATGCTAGGGCCAACGTCCTGACTTTC; j_gene: TRBJ2-6; abundance: few; d_gene: .; v_gene: TRBV18
CDR3aa: CASSLPGVETQYF; CDR3nt: TGTGCCAGCAGTTTACCAGGGGTGGAGACCCAGTACTTC; j_gene: TRBJ2-5; abundance: few; d_gene: .; v_gene: TRBV6-5
CDR3aa: CASSDGLAGKRNEQFF; CDR3nt: TGTGCCAGCAGCGATGGACTAGCGGGAAAGCGGAATGAGCAGTTCTTC; j_gene: TRBJ2-1; abundance: .; d_gene: TRBD2; v_gene: TRBV13
CDR3aa: CAWSVLAGETQYF; CDR3nt: TGTGCCTGGAGTGTACTAGCGGGAGAGACCCAGTACTTC; j_gene: TRBJ2-5; abundance: few; d_gene: TRBD2; v_gene: TRBV30
CDR3aa: CASSWISGRDTGELFF; CDR3nt: TGTGCCAGCAGTTGGATCAGCGGGAGGGACACCGGGGAGCTGTTTTTT; j_gene: TRBJ2-2; abundance: few; d_gene: TRBD2; v_gene: TRBV27
CDR3aa: CASSVAPAGFSGTDTQYF; CDR3nt: TGTGCCAGCAGCGTAGCCCCGGCGGGGTTTAGCGGGACTGATACGCAGTATTTT; j_gene: TRBJ2-3; abundance: once; d_gene: TRBD2; v_gene: TRBV9
CDR3aa: CASSPPTGGDEQFF; CDR3nt: TGCGCCAGCAGCCCTCCTACCGGAGGCGATGAGCAGTTCTTC; j_gene: TRBJ2-1; abundance: .; d_gene: .; v_gene: TRBV4-1
CDR3aa: CAWRVAPRETQYF; CDR3nt: TGTGCCTGGAGAGTCGCCCCGAGAGAGACCCAGTACTTC; j_gene: TRBJ2-5; abundance: .; d_gene: .; v_gene: TRBV30
CDR3aa: CASSSGLAGDYEQYF; CDR3nt: TGTGCCAGCAGCTCGGGACTAGCGGGGGACTACGAGCAGTACTTC; j_gene: TRBJ2-7; abundance: once; d_gene: TRBD2; v_gene: TRBV11-2
CDR3aa: CASSLGIRTSGYNEQFF; CDR3nt: TGTGCCAGCAGCTTAGGGATTCGGACTAGCGGCTACAATGAGCAGTTCTTC; j_gene: TRBJ2-1; abundance: .; d_gene: TRBD2; v_gene: TRBV7-8